Listed below are T cell receptor beta chains from one sample, sequenced in a study of cytomegalovirus exposure and HLA in healthy donors. Clones were sequenced by immunoSEQ multiplex PCR, and TCRdb holds only the in-frame ones, with some missing. The sample has 110,000 or so clones; over 75% are singletons. Specimen: PBMCs. Source of these receptors: a woman between 18 and 29 years old in good health and CMV-seronegative. Each CDR3 is given without its conserved first and last residue.

v_call,j_call,cdr3_aa
TRBV14,TRBJ2-1,ASSQGAGNNEQF
TRBV19,TRBJ1-5,ASSPTGVANQPQH
TRBV18,TRBJ1-1,ASYITDRGTEAF
TRBV6-6,TRBJ2-2,ASWQGSGELF
TRBV28,TRBJ1-5,ASTITQGNQPQH
TRBV6-1,TRBJ1-2,ATRTPGSDGYT
TRBV30,TRBJ2-7,AWRRDTNSYEQY
TRBV6-5,TRBJ2-4,ASRGPFASQY
TRBV4-1,TRBJ1-2,ASSQVRDREDLT
TRBV6-4,TRBJ1-6,ASSETSGLGGNSPLH
TRBV9,TRBJ1-5,ASGGNGNQPQH
TRBV5-1,TRBJ1-1,ASSLAQSNTEAF
TRBV10-3,TRBJ2-2,AISEGGQNTGELF
TRBV4-1,TRBJ1-1,ASSRRGRTNTEAF
TRBV11-2,TRBJ2-1,ASSFNNEQF
TRBV2,TRBJ2-6,ASSDRDSSSGANGLT